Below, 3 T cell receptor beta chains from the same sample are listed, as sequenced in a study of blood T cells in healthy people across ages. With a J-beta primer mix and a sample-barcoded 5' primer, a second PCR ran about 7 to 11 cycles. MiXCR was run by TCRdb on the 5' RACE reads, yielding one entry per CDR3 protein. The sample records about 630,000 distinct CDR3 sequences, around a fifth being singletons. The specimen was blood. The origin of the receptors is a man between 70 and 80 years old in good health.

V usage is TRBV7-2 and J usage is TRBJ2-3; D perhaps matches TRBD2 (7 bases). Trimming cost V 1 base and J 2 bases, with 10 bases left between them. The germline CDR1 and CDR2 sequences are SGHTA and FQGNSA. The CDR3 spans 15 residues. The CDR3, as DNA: TGTGCCAGCAGCTTAGGGGGGGGCCCCACAGATACGCAGTATTTT. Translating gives CASSLGGGPTDTQYF.

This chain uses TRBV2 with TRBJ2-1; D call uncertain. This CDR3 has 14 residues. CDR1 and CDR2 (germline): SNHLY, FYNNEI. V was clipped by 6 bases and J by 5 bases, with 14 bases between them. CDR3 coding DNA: TGTGCCAGCAGGGAAAGGGTTTACAACAATGAGCAGTTCTTC. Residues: CASRERVYNNEQFF.

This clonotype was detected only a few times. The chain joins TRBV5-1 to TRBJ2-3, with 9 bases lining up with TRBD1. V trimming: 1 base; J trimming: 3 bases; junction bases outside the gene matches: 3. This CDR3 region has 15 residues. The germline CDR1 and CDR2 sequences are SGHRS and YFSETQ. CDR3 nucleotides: TGCGCCAGCAGCTTGACTGGACAGGGGACAGATACGCAGTATTTT. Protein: CASSLTGQGTDTQYF.